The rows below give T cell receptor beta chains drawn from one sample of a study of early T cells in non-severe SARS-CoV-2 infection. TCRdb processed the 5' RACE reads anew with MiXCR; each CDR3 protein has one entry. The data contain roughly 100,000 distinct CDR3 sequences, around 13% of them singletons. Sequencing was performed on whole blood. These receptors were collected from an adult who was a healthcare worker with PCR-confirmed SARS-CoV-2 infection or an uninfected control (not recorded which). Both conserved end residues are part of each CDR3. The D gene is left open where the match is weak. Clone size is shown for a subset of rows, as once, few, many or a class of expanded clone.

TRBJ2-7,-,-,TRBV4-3,CASSQTQGSIYEQYF,TGCGCCAGCAGCCAAACCCAGGGGTCCATATACGAGCAGTACTTC
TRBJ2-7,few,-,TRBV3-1,CASSQGFAGTDEQYF,TGTGCCAGCAGCCAAGGGTTCGCTGGGACGGACGAGCAGTACTTC
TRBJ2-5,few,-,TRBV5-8,CASSLGTAQMSQYF,TGTGCCAGCAGCTTGGGAACAGCCCAGATGTCCCAGTACTTC
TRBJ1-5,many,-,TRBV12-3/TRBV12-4,CASSSRVDQPQHF,TGTGCCAGCAGTTCAAGGGTGGATCAGCCCCAGCATTTT
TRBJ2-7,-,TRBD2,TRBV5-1,CASRREGSYEQYF,TGCGCCAGCAGACGGGAGGGCTCCTACGAGCAGTACTTC
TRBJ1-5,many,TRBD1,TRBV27,CASRRRTGFSNQPQHF,TGTGCCAGCAGGAGACGGACAGGGTTTAGCAATCAGCCCCAGCATTTT
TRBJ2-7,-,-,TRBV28,CASSPRFPDPRYF,TGTGCCAGCAGCCCCAGGTTCCCGGACCCCCGGTACTTC
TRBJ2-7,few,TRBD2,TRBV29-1,CSVEASGREQYF,TGCAGCGTTGAGGCGAGCGGGAGGGAGCAGTACTTC
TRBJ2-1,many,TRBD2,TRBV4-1,CASSQPLSGVYNEQFF,TGCGCCAGCAGCCAGCCCCTTAGCGGGGTATACAATGAGCAGTTCTTC
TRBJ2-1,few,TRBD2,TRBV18,CASSGGLAGGDNEQFF,TGTGCCAGCTCAGGGGGACTAGCGGGAGGCGACAATGAGCAGTTCTTC
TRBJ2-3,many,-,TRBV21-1,CASRNMGGQCSTQYF,TGTGCCAGCAGGAACATGGGAGGCCAATGTTCTACGCAGTATTTT
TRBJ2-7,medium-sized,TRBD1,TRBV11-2,CASSLAQGAHEQYF,TGTGCCAGCAGCTTAGCACAGGGGGCCCACGAGCAGTACTTC
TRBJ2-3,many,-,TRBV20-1,CSAVRGDTQYF,TGCAGTGCTGTAAGAGGAGATACGCAGTATTTT
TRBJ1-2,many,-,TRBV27,CASSLSIYGGNYGYTF,TGTGCCAGCAGTTTATCGATATACGGGGGAAACTATGGCTACACCTTC
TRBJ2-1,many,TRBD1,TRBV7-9,CASGDPDRVVAEQFF,TGTGCCAGCGGGGACCCGGACAGGGTGGTGGCTGAGCAGTTCTTC
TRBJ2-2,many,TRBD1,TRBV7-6,CASSRQTGCGELFF,TGTGCCAGCAGCCGACAGACAGGGTGCGGGGAGCTGTTTTTT
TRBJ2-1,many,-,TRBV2,CASSGGRSSYNEQFF,TGTGCCAGCAGTGGGGGACGTTCTTCCTACAATGAGCAGTTCTTC
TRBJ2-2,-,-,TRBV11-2,CASSLDRQGELFF,TGTGCCAGCAGCTTAGATAGACAGGGGGAGCTGTTTTTT
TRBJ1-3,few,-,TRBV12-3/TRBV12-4,CASSLAPVGDTIYF,TGTGCCAGCAGTTTAGCTCCTGTGGGAGACACCATATATTTT
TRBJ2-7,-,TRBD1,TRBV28,CASSTGQGLSYEQYF,TGTGCCAGCAGTACGGGACAGGGGCTCTCCTACGAGCAGTACTTC
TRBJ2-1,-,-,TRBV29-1,CSVGEQGEQFF,TGCAGCGTTGGGGAACAGGGTGAGCAGTTCTTC
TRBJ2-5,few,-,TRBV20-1,CSAMKETQYF,TGCAGTGCCATGAAAGAGACCCAGTACTTC
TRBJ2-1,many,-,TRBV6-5,CASSYDGYEQFF,TGTGCCAGCAGTTACGATGGTTATGAGCAGTTCTTC
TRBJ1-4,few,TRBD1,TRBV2,CASRGSGQGRKDEKLFF,TGTGCCAGCAGGGGCTCGGGACAGGGACGTAAGGATGAAAAACTGTTTTTT
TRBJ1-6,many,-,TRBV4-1,CASSPPFGGGNSPLHF,TGCGCCAGCAGCCCGCCTTTTGGGGGAGGCAACTCACCCCTCCACTTT
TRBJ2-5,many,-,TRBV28,CASSLRGADKETQYF,TGTGCCAGCAGTTTACGAGGGGCTGACAAAGAGACCCAGTACTTC
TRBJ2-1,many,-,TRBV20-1,CSAKPSNEQFF,TGCAGTGCCAAACCTTCCAATGAGCAGTTCTTC
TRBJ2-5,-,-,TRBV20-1,CSARLETQYF,TGCAGTGCTAGACTAGAGACCCAGTACTTC
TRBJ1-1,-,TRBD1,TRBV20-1,CSVRDRVDTEAFF,TGCAGTGTCCGGGACAGGGTTGACACTGAAGCTTTCTTT
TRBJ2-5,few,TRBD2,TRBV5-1,CASSPIGLAQETQYF,TGCGCCAGCAGCCCAATCGGACTAGCGCAAGAGACCCAGTACTTC
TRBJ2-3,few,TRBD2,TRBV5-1,CASSPGLADRVDTQYF,TGCGCCAGCAGCCCGGGACTAGCGGATCGCGTCGATACGCAGTATTTT
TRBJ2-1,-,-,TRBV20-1,CSASPPYNEQFF,TGCAGTGCTAGTCCTCCCTACAATGAGCAGTTCTTC
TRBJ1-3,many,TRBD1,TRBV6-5,CASSWTGRSSGNTIYF,TGTGCCAGCAGTTGGACAGGACGGAGCTCTGGAAACACCATATATTTT